This TCR beta chain was profiled in a study of cytotoxic CD8 clonotypes in ibrutinib-treated CLL. Turning to the study itself: The cohort had some 10 relapsed/refractory and approximately 15 treatment-naive patients, 17 IGHV unmutated. The average sample held about 260,000 productive templates and 94,082 productive rearrangements. Patients gave response samples after a median around eleven months of treatment, range 6 to 36. Study-wide findings and caveats: Stable or contracted on treatment, public clonotypes were also uncommon.

Here immunoSEQ multiplex PCR was the method, and the copy in TCRdb shows in-frame clones only, minus some. This table holds 200,000 or so clones, approximately 75% found once. The germline V gene has CDR1 MDHEN and CDR2 SYDVKM. The CDR3 is made up of 15 amino acids. J lost 4 bases, V lost 6 bases, and 9 bases had no gene match. A remark on this clone: Its antigen remains unknown.

This chain joins TRBV28 and TRBJ1-5; 7 bases map to TRBD1. The sequences come from PBMCs, collected after 12 months of ibrutinib treatment. The receptor was isolated from a human donor with chronic lymphocytic leukemia. The CDR3 DNA sequence: TGTGCCAGCAGCCAACCCTACAGGGGAAATCAGCCCCAGCATTTT. It is translated as CASSQPYRGNQPQHF.